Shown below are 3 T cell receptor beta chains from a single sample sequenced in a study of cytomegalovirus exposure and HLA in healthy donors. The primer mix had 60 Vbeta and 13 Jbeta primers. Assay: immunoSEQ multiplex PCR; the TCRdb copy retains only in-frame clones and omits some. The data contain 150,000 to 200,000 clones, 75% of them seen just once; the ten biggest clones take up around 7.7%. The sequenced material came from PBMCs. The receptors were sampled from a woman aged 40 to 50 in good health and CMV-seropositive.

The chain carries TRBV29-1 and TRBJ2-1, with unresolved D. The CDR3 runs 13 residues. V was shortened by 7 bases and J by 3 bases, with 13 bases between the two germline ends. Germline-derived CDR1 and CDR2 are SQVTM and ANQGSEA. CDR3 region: CSALGPDYNEQFF. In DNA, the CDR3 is TGCAGCGCCCTAGGTCCAGACTACAATGAGCAGTTCTTC.

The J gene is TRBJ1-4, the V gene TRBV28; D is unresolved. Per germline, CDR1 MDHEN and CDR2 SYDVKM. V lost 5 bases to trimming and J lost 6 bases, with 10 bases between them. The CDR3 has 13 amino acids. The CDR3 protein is CASSRGQDEKLFF. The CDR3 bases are TGTGCCAGCAGTCGGGGTCAGGATGAAAAACTGTTTTTT. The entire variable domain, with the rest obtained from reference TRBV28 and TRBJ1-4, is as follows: DVKVTQSSRYLVKRTGEKVFLECVQDMDHENMFWYRQDPGLGLRLIYFSYDVKMKEKGDIPEGYSVSREKKERFSLILESASTNQTSMYLCASSRGQDEKLFFGSGTQLSVL.

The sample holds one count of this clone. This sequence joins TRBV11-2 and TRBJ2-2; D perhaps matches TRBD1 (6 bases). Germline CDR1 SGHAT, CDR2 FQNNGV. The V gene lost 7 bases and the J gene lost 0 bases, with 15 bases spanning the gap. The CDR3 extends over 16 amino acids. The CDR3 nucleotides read TGTGCCAGCACCCCAGGGACAAATACGAACACCGGGGAGCTGTTTTTT. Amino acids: CASTPGTNTNTGELFF.